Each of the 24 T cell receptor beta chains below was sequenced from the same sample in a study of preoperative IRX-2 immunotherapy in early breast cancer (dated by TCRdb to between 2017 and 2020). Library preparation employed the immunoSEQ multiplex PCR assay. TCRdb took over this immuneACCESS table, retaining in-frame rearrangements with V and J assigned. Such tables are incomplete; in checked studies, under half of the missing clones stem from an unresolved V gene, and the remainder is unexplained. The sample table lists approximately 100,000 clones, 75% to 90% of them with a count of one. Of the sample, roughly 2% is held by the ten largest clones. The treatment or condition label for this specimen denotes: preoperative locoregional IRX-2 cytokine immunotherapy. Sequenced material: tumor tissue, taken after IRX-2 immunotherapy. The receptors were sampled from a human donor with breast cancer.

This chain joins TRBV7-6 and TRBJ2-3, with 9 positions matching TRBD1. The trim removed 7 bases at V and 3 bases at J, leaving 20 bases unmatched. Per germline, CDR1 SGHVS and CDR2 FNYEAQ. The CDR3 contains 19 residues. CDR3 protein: CASTLGLALTGGMTDTQYF. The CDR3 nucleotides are TGTGCCAGCACCCTGGGGCTAGCCCTGACAGGGGGGATGACAGATACGCAGTATTTT.

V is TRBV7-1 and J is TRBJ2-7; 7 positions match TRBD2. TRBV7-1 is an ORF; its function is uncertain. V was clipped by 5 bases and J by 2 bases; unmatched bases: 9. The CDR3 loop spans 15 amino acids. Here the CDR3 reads CASSIRGGGPYEQYF. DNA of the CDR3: TGTGCCAGCAGCATTCGCGGCGGGGGACCCTACGAGCAGTACTTC.

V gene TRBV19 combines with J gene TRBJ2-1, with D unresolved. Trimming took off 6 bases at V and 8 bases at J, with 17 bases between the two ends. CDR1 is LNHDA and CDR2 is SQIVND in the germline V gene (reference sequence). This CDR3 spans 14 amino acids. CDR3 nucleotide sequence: TGTGCCAGTAGCTCATCCTTCAAGGGCTATGAGCAGTTCTTC. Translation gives CASSSSFKGYEQFF.

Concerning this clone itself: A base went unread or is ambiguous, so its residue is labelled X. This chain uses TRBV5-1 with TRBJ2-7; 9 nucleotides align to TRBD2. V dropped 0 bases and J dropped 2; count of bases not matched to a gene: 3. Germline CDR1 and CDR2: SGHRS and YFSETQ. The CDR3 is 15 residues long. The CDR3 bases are TGCGCCAGCAGCTTGGRTGCGGGAGGGCCCTACGAGCAGTACTTC. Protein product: CASSLXAGGPYEQYF.

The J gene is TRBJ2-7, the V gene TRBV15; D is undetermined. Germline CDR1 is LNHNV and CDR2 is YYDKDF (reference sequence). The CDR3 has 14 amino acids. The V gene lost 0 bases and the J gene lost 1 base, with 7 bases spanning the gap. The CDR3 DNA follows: TGTGCCACCAGCAGAGATTTCAGTTCCTACGAGCAGTACTTC. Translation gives CATSRDFSSYEQYF.

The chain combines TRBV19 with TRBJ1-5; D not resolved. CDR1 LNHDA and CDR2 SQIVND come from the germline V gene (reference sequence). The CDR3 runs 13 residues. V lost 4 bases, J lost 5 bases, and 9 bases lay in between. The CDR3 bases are TGTGCCAGTAGTACCCAAACGGATCAGCCCCAGCATTTT. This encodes CASSTQTDQPQHF. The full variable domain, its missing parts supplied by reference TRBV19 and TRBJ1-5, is DGGITQSPKYLFRKEGQNVTLSCEQNLNHDAMYWYRQDPGQGLRLIYYSQIVNDFQKGDIAEGYSVSREKKESFPLTVTSAQKNPTAFYLCASSTQTDQPQHFGDGTRLSIL.

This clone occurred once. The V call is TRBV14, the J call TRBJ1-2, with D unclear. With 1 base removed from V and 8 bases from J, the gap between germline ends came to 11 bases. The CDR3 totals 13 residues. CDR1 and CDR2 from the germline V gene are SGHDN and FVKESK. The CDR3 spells CASSQGQSGGYTF. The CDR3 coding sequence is TGTGCCAGCAGCCAAGGCCAGTCCGGCGGCTACACCTTC.

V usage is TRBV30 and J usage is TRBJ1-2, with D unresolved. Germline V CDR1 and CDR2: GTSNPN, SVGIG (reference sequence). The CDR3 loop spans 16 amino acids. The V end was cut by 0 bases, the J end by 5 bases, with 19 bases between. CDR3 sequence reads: CAWSVSVGKVSYGYTF. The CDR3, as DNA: TGTGCCTGGAGTGTATCAGTCGGAAAGGTCTCTTATGGCTACACCTTC.

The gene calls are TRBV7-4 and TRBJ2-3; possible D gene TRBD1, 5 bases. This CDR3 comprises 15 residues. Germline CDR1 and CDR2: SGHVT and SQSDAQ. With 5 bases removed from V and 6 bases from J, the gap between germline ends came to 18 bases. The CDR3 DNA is TGTGCCAGCAGCCGAGGCAGTCTAGGGGATGATACGCAGTATTTT. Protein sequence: CASSRGSLGDDTQYF.

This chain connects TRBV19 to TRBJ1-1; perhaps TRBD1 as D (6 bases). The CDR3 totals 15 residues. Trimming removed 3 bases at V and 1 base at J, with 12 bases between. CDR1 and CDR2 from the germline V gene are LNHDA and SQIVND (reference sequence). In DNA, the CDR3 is TGTGCCAGTAGTATGGGCCCAGGGGCGAACACTGAAGCTTTCTTT. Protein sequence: CASSMGPGANTEAFF.

The DNA of the CDR3 is TGTGCCAGTACACTAGCGGGCGAGCAGTTCTTC. Translated: CASTLAGEQFF. This rearrangement joins TRBV19 to TRBJ2-1, with TRBD2 matching over 9 bases. The trim removed 7 bases at V and 10 bases at J, leaving 2 bases unmatched. The V gene's germline CDR1 is LNHDA and CDR2 SQIVND (reference sequence). This CDR3 comprises 11 residues.

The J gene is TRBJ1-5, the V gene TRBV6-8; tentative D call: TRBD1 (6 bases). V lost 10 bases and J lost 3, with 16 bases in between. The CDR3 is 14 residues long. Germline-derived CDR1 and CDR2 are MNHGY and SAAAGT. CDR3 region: CAISLTGLNQPQHF. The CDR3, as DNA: TGTGCCATCAGCCTTACAGGGCTCAATCAGCCCCAGCATTTT.

The CDR3 sequence is CASSLVGARGQPQHF. Written as DNA, the CDR3 is TGTGCCAGCAGCTTGGTGGGGGCGCGGGGTCAGCCCCAGCATTTT. The V call is TRBV11-3, the J call TRBJ1-5, with a weak D call TRBD1 (6 bases). The V gene lost 3 bases and the J gene lost 6 bases, with 15 bases spanning the gap. This CDR3 has 15 residues. CDR1 is SGHNT and CDR2 is YENEEA in the germline V gene. The variable domain in full, completed from reference TRBV11-3 and TRBJ1-5, reads EAGVVQSPRYKIIEKKQPVAFWCNPISGHNTLYWYLQNLGQGPELLIRYENEEAVDDSQLPKDRFSAERLKGVDSTLKIQPAELGDSAVYLCASSLVGARGQPQHFGDGTRLSIL.

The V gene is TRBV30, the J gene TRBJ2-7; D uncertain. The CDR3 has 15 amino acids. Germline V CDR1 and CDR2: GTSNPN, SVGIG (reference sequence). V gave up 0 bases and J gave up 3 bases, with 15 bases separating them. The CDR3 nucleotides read TGTGCCTGGAGTGTACGGAGTGCGAAGGTCTACGAGCAGTACTTC. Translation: CAWSVRSAKVYEQYF.

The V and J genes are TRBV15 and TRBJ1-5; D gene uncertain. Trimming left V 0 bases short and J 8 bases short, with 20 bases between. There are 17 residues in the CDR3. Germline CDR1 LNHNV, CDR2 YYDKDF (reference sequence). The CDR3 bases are TGTGCCACCAGCAGAGAAGATTCTGCGGCCCCACTAGAGCCCCAGCATTTT. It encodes CATSREDSAAPLEPQHF.

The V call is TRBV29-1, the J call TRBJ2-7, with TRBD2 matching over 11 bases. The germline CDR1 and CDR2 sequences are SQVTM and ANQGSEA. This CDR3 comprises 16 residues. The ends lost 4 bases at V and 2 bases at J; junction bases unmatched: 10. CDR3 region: CSVVGSSGRFTYEQYF. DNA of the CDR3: TGCAGCGTTGTGGGGTCTAGCGGGAGGTTTACCTACGAGCAGTACTTC.

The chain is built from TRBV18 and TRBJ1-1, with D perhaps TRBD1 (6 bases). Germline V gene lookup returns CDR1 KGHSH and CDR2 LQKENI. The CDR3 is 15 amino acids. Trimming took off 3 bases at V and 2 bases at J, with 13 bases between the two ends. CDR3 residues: CASSPQGGGNTEAFF. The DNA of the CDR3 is TGTGCCAGCTCACCCCAGGGAGGGGGTAACACTGAAGCTTTCTTT.

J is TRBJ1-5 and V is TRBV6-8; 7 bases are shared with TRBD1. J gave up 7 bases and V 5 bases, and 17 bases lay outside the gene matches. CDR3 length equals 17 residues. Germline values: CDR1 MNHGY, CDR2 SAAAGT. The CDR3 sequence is CASSSRDRGGAGQPQHF. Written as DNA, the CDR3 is TGTGCCAGCAGTAGCCGGGACAGAGGAGGGGCAGGACAGCCCCAGCATTTT.

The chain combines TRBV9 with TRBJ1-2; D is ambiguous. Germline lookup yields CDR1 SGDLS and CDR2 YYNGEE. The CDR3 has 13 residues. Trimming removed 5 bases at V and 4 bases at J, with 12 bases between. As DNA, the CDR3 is TGTGCCAGCAGACCGGACGGAGCCTATGGCTACACCTTC. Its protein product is CASRPDGAYGYTF.

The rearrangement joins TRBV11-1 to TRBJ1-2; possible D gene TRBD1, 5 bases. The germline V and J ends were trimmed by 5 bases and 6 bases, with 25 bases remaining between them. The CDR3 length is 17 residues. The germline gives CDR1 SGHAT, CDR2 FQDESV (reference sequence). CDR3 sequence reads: CASSAAALPGGGNGYTF. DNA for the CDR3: TGTGCCAGCAGCGCGGCCGCCCTTCCCGGTGGGGGTAATGGCTACACCTTC. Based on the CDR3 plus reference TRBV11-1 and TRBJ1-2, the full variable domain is EAEVAQSPRYKITEKSQAVAFWCDPISGHATLYWYRQILGQGPELLVQFQDESVVDDSQLPKDRFSAERLKGVDSTLKIQPAELGDSAMYLCASSAAALPGGGNGYTFGSGTRLTVV.

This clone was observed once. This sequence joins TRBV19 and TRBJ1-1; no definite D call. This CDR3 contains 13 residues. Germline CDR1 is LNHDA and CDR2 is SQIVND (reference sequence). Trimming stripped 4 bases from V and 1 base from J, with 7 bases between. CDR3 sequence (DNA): TGTGCCAGTAGTAGGCAGGAGAACACTGAAGCTTTCTTT. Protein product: CASSRQENTEAFF.

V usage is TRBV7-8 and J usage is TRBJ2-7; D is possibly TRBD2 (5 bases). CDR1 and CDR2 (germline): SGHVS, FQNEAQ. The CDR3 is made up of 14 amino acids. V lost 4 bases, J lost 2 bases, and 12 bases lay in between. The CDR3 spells CASSSHEGTYEQYF. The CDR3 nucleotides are TGTGCCAGCAGCTCCCACGAGGGTACCTACGAGCAGTACTTC.

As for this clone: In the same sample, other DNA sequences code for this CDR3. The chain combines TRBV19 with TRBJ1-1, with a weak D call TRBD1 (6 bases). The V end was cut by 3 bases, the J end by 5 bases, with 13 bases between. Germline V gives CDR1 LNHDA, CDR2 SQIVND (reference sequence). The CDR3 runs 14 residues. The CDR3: CASSIQGRGTEAFF. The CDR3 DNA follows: TGTGCCAGTAGTATTCAGGGGCGCGGGACTGAAGCTTTCTTT. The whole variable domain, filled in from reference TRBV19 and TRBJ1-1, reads DGGITQSPKYLFRKEGQNVTLSCEQNLNHDAMYWYRQDPGQGLRLIYYSQIVNDFQKGDIAEGYSVSREKKESFPLTVTSAQKNPTAFYLCASSIQGRGTEAFFGQGTRLTVV.

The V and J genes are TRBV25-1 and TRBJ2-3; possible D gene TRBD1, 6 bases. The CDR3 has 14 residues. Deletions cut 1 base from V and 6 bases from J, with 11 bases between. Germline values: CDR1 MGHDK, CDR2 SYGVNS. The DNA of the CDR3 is TGTGCCAGCAGTGAATCTCCGAGGGGGGATACGCAGTATTTT. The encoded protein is CASSESPRGDTQYF. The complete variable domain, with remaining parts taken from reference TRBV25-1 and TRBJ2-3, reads EADIYQTPRYLVIGTGKKITLECSQTMGHDKMYWYQQDPGMELHLIHYSYGVNSTEKGDLSSESTVSRIRTEHFPLTLESARPSHTSQYLCASSESPRGDTQYFGPGTRLTVL.